The 18 T cell receptor beta chains given below trace back to one sample, sequenced in a study of T cell clonality in common variable immunodeficiency. Study-level results: Fewer deletions and N-nucleotide insertions were reportedly seen in common variable immunodeficiency TCR beta sequences.

Using immunoSEQ multiplex PCR, the repertoire was profiled, and TCRdb retains in-frame clones only, with some absent. The repertoire shows 40,000 or so clones, none seen only once; the top ten take 5.5% to 7%. Antigen specificity for these receptors is unknown. The sequenced sample consisted of peripheral blood mononuclear cells. Every receptor here comes from a human donor with common variable immunodeficiency.

This clone occurred many times. Read coverage stops 3 residues before the CDR3 terminus; the germline J gene supplies the remainder. V gene TRBV2 combines with J gene TRBJ1-2; a possible D gene is TRBD1 (6 bases). V was pared by 5 bases and J by 7 bases, with 20 bases between. CDR1 SNHLY and CDR2 FYNNEI come from the germline V gene. The CDR3 is 15 residues long. The chain's CDR3 is CASSPDSPGLGGYTF. Incomplete CDR3 DNA: TGTGCCAGCAGTCCGGACAGTCCGGGCTTAGGTGGC.

This clone has just a few counts. The sequence runs out 3 residues before the end of the CDR3; the remainder is reconstructed from the germline J gene. The V gene is TRBV19, the J gene TRBJ2-7; the match to TRBD1 covers 7 bases. The germline V gene has CDR1 LNHDA and CDR2 SQIVND (reference sequence). The CDR3 sequence is 14 residues long. The V segment lost 1 base and the J segment 4 bases; nucleotides outside the gene matches: 4. This chain's CDR3 is CASSIARGSYEQYF. CDR3 DNA (partial): TGTGCCAGTAGTATAGCCAGGGGGAGTTACGAG.

The table lists this clone with many counts. The read ends 3 residues before the CDR3 terminus; that terminus is restored from the germline J gene. This chain links TRBV20-1 with TRBJ2-5; D not certain. Germline CDR1 reads DFQATT; CDR2 reads SNEGSKA (reference sequence). The CDR3 consists of 15 residues. V lost 4 bases to trimming and J lost 4 bases, with 19 bases between them. The part of the CDR3 DNA that was read is TGCAGTGCTATGAGAGAGCAGCGCCTTCTAGAGACC. As protein: CSAMREQRLLET. The entire CDR3 protein reads CSAMREQRLLETQYF.

To note about this clone: The read ends 3 residues before the CDR3 terminus; that terminus is restored from the germline J gene. The chain joins TRBV2 to TRBJ2-1; 10 nucleotides line up with TRBD1. The CDR3 loop spans 14 amino acids. In germline, CDR1 is SNHLY, CDR2 FYNNEI. J lost 7 bases, V lost 8 bases, and 8 bases had no gene match. CDR3 DNA (partial): TGTGCCAGCCTCTGGGACAGGGGTGGGAATGAG. This gives the protein CASLWDRGGNE. The complete CDR3 protein is CASLWDRGGNEQFF.

This clone was counted only a few times. The DNA ends 3 residues before the CDR3 does, and the rest of the CDR3 is filled in from the germline J gene. V is TRBV7-2 and J is TRBJ1-1; 7 positions match TRBD1. The CDR3 has 13 amino acids. Germline V gives CDR1 SGHTA, CDR2 FQGNSA. The J segment lost 4 bases and the V segment lost 5 bases, leaving 4 bases of the junction unmatched. The sequenced part of the CDR3 DNA is TGTGCCAGCAGCCTCGACAGGGTCACTGAA. As protein: CASSLDRVTE. The full CDR3 sequence reads CASSLDRVTEAFF.

The sample holds many counts of this clone. The CDR3 end is not reached by the read, which stops 3 residues before it; the germline J gene fills it in. The genes are TRBV7-9 and TRBJ2-4; TRBD1 matches 8 bases. The CDR3 length is 13 residues. Germline V gene sequence: CDR1 SEHNR, CDR2 FQNEAQ (reference sequence). The V gene end was trimmed by 1 base and the J gene end by 7 bases; junction bases not matched to a gene: 0. The DNA read from the CDR3 is TGTGCCAGCAGCTTAGGACAGGGGAACATT. It specifies CASSLGQGNI. The complete CDR3 sequence is CASSLGQGNIQYF. The full variable domain, in which reference TRBV7-9 and TRBJ2-4 provide the parts outside the CDR3, is DTGVSQNPRHKITKRGQNVTFRCDPISEHNRLYWYRQTLGQGPEFLTYFQNEAQLEKSRLLSDRFSAERPKGSFSTLEIQRTEQGDSAMYLCASSLGQGNIQYFGAGTRLSVL.

This clone came up many times. The CDR3 end is not reached by the read, which stops 3 residues before it; the germline J gene fills it in. The chain joins TRBV5-1 to TRBJ1-1; 12 nucleotides align to TRBD1. The CDR3 contains 15 residues. Germline lookup yields CDR1 SGHRS and CDR2 YFSETQ. V was pared by 4 bases and J by 5 bases, with 6 bases of the junction left unmatched. CDR3 loop: CASSRDRGLGTEAFF. The sequenced part of the CDR3 DNA is TGCGCCAGCAGCCGGGACAGGGGGCTCGGGACTGAA.

Ten or more counts support this clone. The CDR3 end is not reached by the read, which stops 3 residues before it; the germline J gene fills it in. The chain carries TRBV29-1 and TRBJ2-3, with 9 nucleotides matching TRBD1. Per the germline V gene, CDR1 is SQVTM and CDR2 is ANQGSEA. There are 20 residues in the CDR3. J lost 0 bases, V lost 1 base, and 17 bases had no gene match. The CDR3 reads CSVEGGYTGGEFRSTDTQYF. CDR3 DNA, as far as it was read: TGCAGCGTTGAAGGGGGATATACAGGGGGCGAGTTCAGGAGCACAGATACG.

Turning to this clone: With the read ending 3 residues before the CDR3 end, the germline J gene is used to fill in that end. The chain is built from TRBV7-2 and TRBJ2-1; maybe TRBD1 (6 bases). V dropped 1 base and J dropped 7 bases, with 11 bases sitting between them. The CDR3 is 14 residues long. Per germline, CDR1 SGHTA and CDR2 FQGNSA. CDR3: CASSLVGTPNEQFF. The CDR3 bases that were read are TGTGCCAGCAGCTTAGTAGGGACACCGAATGAG.

This clone appeared a few times. From the germline J gene comes the end of the CDR3, since the read stops 3 residues before it. The chain recombines TRBV5-1 with TRBJ1-2, with 12 nucleotides matching TRBD1. This CDR3 is built from 18 residues. Germline V gives CDR1 SGHRS, CDR2 YFSETQ. J lost 6 bases, V lost 6 bases, and 18 bases had no gene match. The CDR3 is CASTRGLGTGGVQNGYTF. The part of the CDR3 DNA that was read is TGCGCCAGCACAAGAGGGTTAGGGACAGGGGGCGTTCAGAATGGC. Full variable domain (missing parts from reference TRBV5-1 and TRBJ1-2): KAGVTQTPRYLIKTRGQQVTLSCSPISGHRSVSWYQQTPGQGLQFLFEYFSETQRNKGNFPGRFSGRQFSNSRSEMNVSTLELGDSALYLCASTRGLGTGGVQNGYTFGSGTRLTVV.

This clone was recorded many times. Sequencing ends 3 residues short of the CDR3 end; the germline J gene provides the rest. This sequence joins TRBV7-2 and TRBJ1-4, with TRBD1 identical over 9 bases. The CDR3 has 15 residues. After removal of 1 base from V and 8 bases from J, the junction contained 5 bases not matched to a gene. CDR1 is SGHTA and CDR2 is FQGNSA in the germline V gene. Here the CDR3 reads CASSLGQGVSEKLFF. The CDR3 bases that were read are TGTGCCAGCAGCTTAGGACAGGGGGTTAGCGAAAAA. The complete variable domain, with remaining parts taken from reference TRBV7-2 and TRBJ1-4, reads GAGVSQSPSNKVTEKGKDVELRCDPISGHTALYWYRQSLGQGLEFLIYFQGNSAPDKSGLPSDRFSAERTGGSVSTLTIQRTQQEDSAVYLCASSLGQGVSEKLFFGSGTQLSVL.

This clone was seen repeatedly, ten times or more. The read finishes 3 residues shy of the CDR3 end, and the germline J gene is used to complete it. The chain has TRBV7-3 and TRBJ2-1; no definite D call. The CDR3 totals 13 residues. V lost 3 bases and J 4 bases, leaving 7 bases between the germline ends. Germline V gene lookup returns CDR1 SGHTA and CDR2 FQGTGA. The DNA read from the CDR3 is TGTGCCAGCAGCTTCACAGCTTACAATGAG. Translated: CASSFTAYNE. The CDR3 reads in full as CASSFTAYNEQFF.

Only a few counts were recorded for this clone. The read terminates 3 residues ahead of where the CDR3 ends, so the germline J gene completes it. The chain is built from TRBV29-1 and TRBJ2-7; 7 bases map to TRBD1. Unmatched junction bases numbered 2, after V lost 6 bases and J lost 0 bases. Germline-derived CDR1 and CDR2 are SQVTM and ANQGSEA. There are 12 residues in the CDR3. CDR3 bases read: TGCAGCGTCAACAGGGGCTCCTACGAG. This translates into CSVNRGSYE. The whole CDR3 protein is CSVNRGSYEQYF.

The sample holds many counts of this clone. The CDR3 end lies 3 residues beyond the end of the read and is filled in from the germline J gene. The chain carries TRBV5-6 and TRBJ1-5, with TRBD1 as a possible D gene (5 bases). The CDR3 is 15 residues long. CDR1 is SGHDT, CDR2 YYEEEE, per germline. The V end was cut by 4 bases, the J end by 3 bases, with 14 bases between. Incomplete CDR3 DNA: TGTGCCAGCAGCGGCTCCGGGGGGACCAATCAGCCC. Amino acid sequence: CASSGSGGTNQP. The complete CDR3 protein is CASSGSGGTNQPQHF.

This clone was recorded many times. The read halts 3 residues ahead of the CDR3 end, with the missing end drawn from the germline J gene. The chain joins TRBV28 to TRBJ1-5; D may be TRBD1 (5 bases). The CDR3 runs to 14 residues. Germline CDR1 is MDHEN and CDR2 is SYDVKM. The V end was cut by 2 bases, the J end by 6 bases, with 11 bases between. The CDR3 bases that were read are TGTGCCAGCAGTTTAAGCCAGGGCGGTCAGCCC. Translation: CASSLSQGGQP. The whole CDR3 region reads CASSLSQGGQPQHF.

This clone has just a few counts. The missing CDR3 end, 3 residues past where the read stops, is filled in from the germline J gene. This chain uses TRBV6-1 with TRBJ2-7; D not resolved. Trimming cost V 1 base and J 4 bases, with 11 bases left between them. Germline V gene lookup returns CDR1 MNHNS and CDR2 SASEGT. The CDR3 covers 14 residues. CDR3 residues: CASSEGIGFYEQYF. CDR3 DNA, as far as it was read: TGTGCCAGCAGTGAAGGAATAGGGTTTTACGAG.

This clone was seen repeatedly, ten times or more. The missing CDR3 end, 3 residues past where the read stops, is filled in from the germline J gene. The gene calls are TRBV2 and TRBJ2-7, with 9 bases that match TRBD1. Unmatched junction bases numbered 7, after V lost 1 base and J lost 3 bases. The CDR3 runs 16 residues. CDR1 is SNHLY and CDR2 is FYNNEI in the germline V gene. Incomplete CDR3 DNA: TGTGCCAGCAGTGAAGGGACAGGGGTCGGGTACTACGAG. It yields the protein CASSEGTGVGYYE. The full CDR3 is CASSEGTGVGYYEQYF.

This clone was counted at least ten times. The read falls 3 residues short of the CDR3 end, and the missing part is taken from the germline J gene. The chain couples TRBV6-1 to TRBJ2-4, with 10 positions matching TRBD1. Per germline, CDR1 MNHNS and CDR2 SASEGT. Trimming cost V 1 base and J 3 bases; bases outside gene matches: 0. The CDR3 has 15 amino acids. The part of the CDR3 DNA that was read is TGTGCCAGCAGTGAAGGGACAGGGGGCAAAAACATT. This sequence encodes CASSEGTGGKNI. The full CDR3 protein is CASSEGTGGKNIQYF.